This T cell receptor beta chain comes out of a study of T cell responses to AZD1222 COVID-19 vaccine. The repertoire was sequenced with immunoSEQ multiplex PCR; TCRdb's copy has only in-frame clones and lacks some. The sample lists approximately 90,000 clones, approximately 88% occurring once. Study results and limitations: The study found Spike-specific TCR breadth and depth rose after two AZD1222 doses.

This clone was detected once. The antigen is undetermined. The ends were cut back, 2 bases at V and 5 bases at J, with 15 bases in the middle. The CDR3 has 16 amino acids. Germline loops: CDR1 MDHEN, CDR2 SYDVKM. This material consisted of peripheral blood, taken on day 0 of AZD1222 vaccination. This TCR was recovered from an adult in good health. V is TRBV28 and J is TRBJ1-4; D might be TRBD1 (5 bases). DNA for the CDR3: TGTGCCAGCAGTTTACTAACGGGACGGATAAATGAAAAACTGTTTTTT. Protein: CASSLLTGRINEKLFF.